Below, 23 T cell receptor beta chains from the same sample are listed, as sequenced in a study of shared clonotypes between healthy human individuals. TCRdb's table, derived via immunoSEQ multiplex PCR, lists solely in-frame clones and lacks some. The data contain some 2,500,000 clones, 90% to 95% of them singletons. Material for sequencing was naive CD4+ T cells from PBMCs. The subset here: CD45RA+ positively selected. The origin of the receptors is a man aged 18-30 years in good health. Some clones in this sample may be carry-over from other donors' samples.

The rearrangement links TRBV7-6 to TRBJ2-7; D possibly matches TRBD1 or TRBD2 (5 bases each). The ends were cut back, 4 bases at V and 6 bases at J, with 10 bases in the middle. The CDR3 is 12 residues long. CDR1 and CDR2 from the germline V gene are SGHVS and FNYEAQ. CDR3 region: CASSSSGSEQYF. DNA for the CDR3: TGTGCCAGCAGCTCATCAGGGAGCGAGCAGTACTTC.

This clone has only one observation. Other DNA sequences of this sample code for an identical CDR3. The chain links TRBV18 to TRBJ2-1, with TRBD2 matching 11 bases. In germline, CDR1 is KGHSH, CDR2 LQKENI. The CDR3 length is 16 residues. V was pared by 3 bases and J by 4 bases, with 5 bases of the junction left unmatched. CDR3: CASSPIAGGPYNEQFF. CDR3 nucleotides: TGTGCCAGCTCACCTATAGCGGGAGGGCCATACAATGAGCAGTTCTTC.

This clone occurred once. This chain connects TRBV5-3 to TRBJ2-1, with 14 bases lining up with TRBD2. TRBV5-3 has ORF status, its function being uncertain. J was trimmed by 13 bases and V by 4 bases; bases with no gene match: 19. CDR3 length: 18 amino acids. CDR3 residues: CARSPPGRLAGGEIGQFF. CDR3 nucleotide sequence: TGTGCCAGAAGCCCCCCCGGGAGACTAGCGGGAGGGGAGATTGGACAGTTCTTC.

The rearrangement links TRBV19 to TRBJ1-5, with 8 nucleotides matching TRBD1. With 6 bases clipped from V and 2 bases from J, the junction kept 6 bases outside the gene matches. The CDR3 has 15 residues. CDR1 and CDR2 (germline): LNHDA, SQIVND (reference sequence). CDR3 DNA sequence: TGTGCCAGTAGATTAGGACAGGGTGGCAATCAGCCCCAGCATTTT. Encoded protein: CASRLGQGGNQPQHF.

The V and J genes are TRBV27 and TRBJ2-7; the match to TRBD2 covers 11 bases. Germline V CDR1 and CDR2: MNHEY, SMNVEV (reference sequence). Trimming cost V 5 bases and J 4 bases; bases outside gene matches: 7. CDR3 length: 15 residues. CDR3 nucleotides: TGTGCCAGCAGTGCCACTAGCGGGAGTTCGTACGAGCAGTACTTC. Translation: CASSATSGSSYEQYF.

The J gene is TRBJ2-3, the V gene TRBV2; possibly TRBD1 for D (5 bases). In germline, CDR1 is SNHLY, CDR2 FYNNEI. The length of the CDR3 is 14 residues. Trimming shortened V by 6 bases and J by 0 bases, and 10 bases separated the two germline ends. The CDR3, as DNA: TGTGCCAGCAGGAGACAGACTAGCACAGATACGCAGTATTTT. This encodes CASRRQTSTDTQYF.

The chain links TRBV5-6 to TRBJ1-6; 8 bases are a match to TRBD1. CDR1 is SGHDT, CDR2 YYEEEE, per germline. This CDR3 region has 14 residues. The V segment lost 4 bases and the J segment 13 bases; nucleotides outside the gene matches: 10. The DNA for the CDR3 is TGTGCCAGCAGCCCCGGGACAGGATCTCTGCCCCTCCACTTT. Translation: CASSPGTGSLPLHF.

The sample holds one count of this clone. CDR3 in DNA: TGTGCCAGCCGTACGACAGGAGCGCTCAATGAGCAGTTCTTC. Its protein is CASRTTGALNEQFF. The chain has TRBV25-1 and TRBJ2-1; a possible D gene is TRBD1 (6 bases). The ends were cut back, 8 bases at V and 6 bases at J, with 17 bases in the middle. The germline V gene has CDR1 MGHDK and CDR2 SYGVNS. The CDR3 has 14 residues.

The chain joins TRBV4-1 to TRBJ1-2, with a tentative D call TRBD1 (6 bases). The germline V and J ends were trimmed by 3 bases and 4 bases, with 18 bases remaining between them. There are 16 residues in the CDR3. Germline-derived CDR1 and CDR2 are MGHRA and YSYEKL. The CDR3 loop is CASSHPSGGTLYGYTF. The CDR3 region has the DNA TGCGCCAGCAGCCACCCCTCGGGAGGGACACTCTATGGCTACACCTTC.

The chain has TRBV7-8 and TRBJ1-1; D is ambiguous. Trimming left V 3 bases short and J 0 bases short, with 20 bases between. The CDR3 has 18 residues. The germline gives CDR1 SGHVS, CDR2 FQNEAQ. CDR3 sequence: CASSFPRWGDKMNTEAFF. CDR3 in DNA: TGTGCCAGCAGCTTCCCCCGGTGGGGAGATAAAATGAACACTGAAGCTTTCTTT.

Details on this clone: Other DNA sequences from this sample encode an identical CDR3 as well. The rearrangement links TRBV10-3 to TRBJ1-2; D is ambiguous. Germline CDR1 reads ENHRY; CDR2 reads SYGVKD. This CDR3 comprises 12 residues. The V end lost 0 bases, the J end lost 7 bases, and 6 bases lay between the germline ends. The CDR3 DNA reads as TGTGCCATCAGTGAGTCCAAGGGTGGCTACACCTTC. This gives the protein CAISESKGGYTF.

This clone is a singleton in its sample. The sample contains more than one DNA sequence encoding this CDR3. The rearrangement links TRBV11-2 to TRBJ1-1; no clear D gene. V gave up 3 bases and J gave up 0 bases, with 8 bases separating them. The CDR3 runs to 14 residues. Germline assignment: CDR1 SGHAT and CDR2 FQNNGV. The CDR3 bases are TGTGCCAGCAGCTTGAATCTAATGAACACTGAAGCTTTCTTT. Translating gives CASSLNLMNTEAFF.

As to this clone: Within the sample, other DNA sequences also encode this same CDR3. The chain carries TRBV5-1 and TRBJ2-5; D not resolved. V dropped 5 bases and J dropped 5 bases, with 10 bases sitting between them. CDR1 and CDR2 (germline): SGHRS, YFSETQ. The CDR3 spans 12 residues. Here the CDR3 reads CASSQGMETQYF. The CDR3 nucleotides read TGCGCCAGCAGTCAAGGGATGGAGACCCAGTACTTC.

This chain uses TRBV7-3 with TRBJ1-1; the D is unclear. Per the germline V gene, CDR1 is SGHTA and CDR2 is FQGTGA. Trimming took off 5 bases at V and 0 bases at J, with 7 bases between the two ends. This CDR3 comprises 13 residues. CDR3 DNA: TGTGCCAGCAGCCGACGGATGAACACTGAAGCTTTCTTT. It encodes CASSRRMNTEAFF. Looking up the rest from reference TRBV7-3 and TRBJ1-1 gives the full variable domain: GAGVSQTPSNKVTEKGKYVELRCDPISGHTALYWYRQSLGQGPEFLIYFQGTGAADDSGLPNDRFFAVRPEGSVSTLKIQRTERGDSAVYLCASSRRMNTEAFFGQGTRLTVV.

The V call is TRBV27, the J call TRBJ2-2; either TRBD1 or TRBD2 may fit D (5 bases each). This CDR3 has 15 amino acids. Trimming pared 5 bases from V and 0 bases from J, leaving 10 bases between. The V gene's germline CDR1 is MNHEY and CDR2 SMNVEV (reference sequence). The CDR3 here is CASSGTSANTGELFF. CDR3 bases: TGTGCCAGCAGTGGGACCTCCGCGAACACCGGGGAGCTGTTTTTT.

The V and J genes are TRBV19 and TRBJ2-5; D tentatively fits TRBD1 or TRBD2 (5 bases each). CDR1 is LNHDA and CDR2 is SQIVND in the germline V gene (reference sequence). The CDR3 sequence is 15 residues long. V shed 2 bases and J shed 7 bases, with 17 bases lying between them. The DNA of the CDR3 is TGTGCCAGTAGTATACGGTCTAGCTACCAGGGGACCCAGTACTTC. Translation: CASSIRSSYQGTQYF.

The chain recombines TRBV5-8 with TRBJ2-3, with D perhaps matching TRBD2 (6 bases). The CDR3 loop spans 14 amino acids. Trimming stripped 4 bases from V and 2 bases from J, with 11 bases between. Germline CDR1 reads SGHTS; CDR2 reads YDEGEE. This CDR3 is CASSLGLTTDTQYF. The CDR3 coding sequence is TGTGCCAGCAGCCTAGGACTAACCACAGATACGCAGTATTTT.

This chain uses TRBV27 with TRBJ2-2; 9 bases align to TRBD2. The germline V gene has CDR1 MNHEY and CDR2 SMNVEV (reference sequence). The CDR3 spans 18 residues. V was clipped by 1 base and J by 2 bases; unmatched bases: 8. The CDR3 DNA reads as TGTGCCAGCAGTTTATGGGGTAGCGGGAGTGGAAACACCGGGGAGCTGTTTTTT. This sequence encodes CASSLWGSGSGNTGELFF.

CDR3 protein: CSAWEWAGYTF. The CDR3 nucleotides are TGCAGTGCGTGGGAGTGGGCTGGCTACACCTTC. The V call is TRBV20-1, the J call TRBJ1-2; D is ambiguous. The ends were cut back, 6 bases at V and 7 bases at J, with 12 bases in the middle. Germline CDR1 DFQATT, CDR2 SNEGSKA (reference sequence). This CDR3 is built from 11 residues.

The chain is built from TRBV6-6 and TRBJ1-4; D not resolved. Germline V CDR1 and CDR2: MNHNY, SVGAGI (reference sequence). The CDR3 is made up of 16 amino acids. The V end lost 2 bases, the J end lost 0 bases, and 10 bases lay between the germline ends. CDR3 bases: TGTGCCAGCAGTTACATGGGCCCCGCAACTAATGAAAAACTGTTTTTT. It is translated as CASSYMGPATNEKLFF.

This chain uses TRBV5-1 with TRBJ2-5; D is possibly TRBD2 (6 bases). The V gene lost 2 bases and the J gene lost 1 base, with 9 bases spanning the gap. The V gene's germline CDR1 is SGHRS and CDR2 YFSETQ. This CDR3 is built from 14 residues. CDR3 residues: CASSFLASQETQYF. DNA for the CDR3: TGCGCCAGCAGCTTCCTAGCGAGCCAAGAGACCCAGTACTTC.

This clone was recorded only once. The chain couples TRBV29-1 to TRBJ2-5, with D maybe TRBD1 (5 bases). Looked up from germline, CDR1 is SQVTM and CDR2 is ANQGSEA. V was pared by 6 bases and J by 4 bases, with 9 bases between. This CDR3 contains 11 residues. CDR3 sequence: CSVETGETQYF. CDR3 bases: TGCAGCGTCGAAACAGGAGAGACCCAGTACTTC.

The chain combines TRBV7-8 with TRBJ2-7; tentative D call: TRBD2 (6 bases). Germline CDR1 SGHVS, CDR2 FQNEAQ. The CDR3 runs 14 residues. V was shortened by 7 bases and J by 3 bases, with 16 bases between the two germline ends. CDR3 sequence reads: CASTLSSVNYEQYF. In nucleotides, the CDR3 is TGTGCCAGCACACTATCTAGCGTCAACTACGAGCAGTACTTC. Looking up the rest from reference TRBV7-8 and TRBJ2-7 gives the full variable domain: GAGVSQSPRYKVAKRGQDVALRCDPISGHVSLFWYQQALGQGPEFLTYFQNEAQLDKSGLPSDRFFAERPEGSVSTLKIQRTQQEDSAVYLCASTLSSVNYEQYFGPGTRLTVT.